This TCR beta chain was recorded in a study of PD-1 blockade in classical Hodgkin lymphoma. Study observations and caveats: Compared with healthy donors, newly diagnosed patients reportedly showed lower baseline TCR diversity. Differences between repertoires have undefined causes, possibly disease activity or prior therapy.

The time point was: newly diagnosed, previously untreated cHL patient sample. For comparison, PBMCs from newly diagnosed, untreated classical Hodgkin lymphoma were used. A note on this clone: Antigen: not known.

The protocol was immunoSEQ multiplex PCR, while the TCRdb copy is restricted to in-frame clones and leaves out a portion. The repertoire holds around 25,000 clones, with 94% as singletons. Germline V gene sequence: CDR1 MNHNY, CDR2 SVGAGI (reference sequence). Trimming cost V 4 bases and J 5 bases, with 10 bases left between them. The CDR3 covers 13 residues. The sequencing input was peripheral blood mononuclear cells (PBMCs). J is TRBJ2-3 and V is TRBV6-6; D is unclear. This TCR was recovered from a human donor with classical Hodgkin lymphoma. The CDR3 nucleotides are TGTGCCAGCAGTTTGATGACGTTAGATACGCAGTATTTT. The encoded protein is CASSLMTLDTQYF.